The 31 T cell receptor beta chains listed next were all sequenced from one sample in a study of T cell responses to AZD1222 COVID-19 vaccine (dated by TCRdb to the early 2020s). The time point label here, explained by the study, means: baseline before first vaccination. The sample's treatment or condition label, decoded: meningococcal conjugate vaccine given as trial control. Receptor amplification or capture employed the immunoSEQ multiplex PCR assay. Sourced from immuneACCESS, this table was stored by TCRdb with only in-frame sequences that have V and J called. A share of the clones is absent; for the studies checked, an unresolved V gene accounts for under half, and the remainder has no known explanation. This sample lists 140,000 to 150,000 clones; under 95% were detected once. Jointly, the top ten make up around 2.8% of the sample. This specimen was peripheral blood, taken on day 0 of MenACWY control vaccination. These TCRs come from an adult in good health.

This chain connects TRBV18 to TRBJ2-7; TRBD1 is a possible D gene (6 bases). There are 16 residues in the CDR3. Germline loops: CDR1 KGHSH, CDR2 LQKENI. Trimming pared 2 bases from V and 5 bases from J, leaving 19 bases between. The CDR3 loop is CASSPGLGGTGDEQYF. The CDR3 DNA reads TGTGCCAGCTCACCAGGGTTAGGGGGAACAGGCGACGAGCAGTACTTC.

The chain employs TRBV4-2 and TRBJ1-4, with 7 bases that match TRBD1. With 8 bases clipped from V and 7 bases from J, the junction kept 10 bases outside the gene matches. This CDR3 spans 14 amino acids. Germline loops: CDR1 LGHNA, CDR2 YNFKEQ. The CDR3 spells CASGQTGKREKLFF. CDR3 sequence (DNA): TGTGCCAGCGGACAGACAGGGAAGCGTGAAAAACTGTTTTTT.

V and J are TRBV24-1 and TRBJ1-5, with 10 bases lining up with TRBD1. CDR1 is KGHDR and CDR2 is SFDVKD in the germline V gene. The CDR3 length is 17 residues. The ends lost 4 bases at V and 6 bases at J; junction bases unmatched: 11. The CDR3: CATSEGTGDARGQPQHF. CDR3 nucleotide sequence: TGTGCCACCAGTGAGGGGACAGGGGACGCTAGGGGTCAGCCCCAGCATTTT.

The rearrangement joins TRBV7-8 to TRBJ1-3; no clear D. The CDR3 is 16 residues long. V dropped 1 base and J dropped 2 bases, with 12 bases sitting between them. Germline V gene data show CDR1 as SGHVS and CDR2 as FQNEAQ. The chain's CDR3 is CASSLVGNSPGNTIYF. The CDR3 DNA sequence: TGTGCCAGCAGCTTAGTGGGAAACTCCCCTGGAAACACCATATATTTT. Together with reference TRBV7-8 and TRBJ1-3, the CDR3 gives the full variable domain: GAGVSQSPRYKVAKRGQDVALRCDPISGHVSLFWYQQALGQGPEFLTYFQNEAQLDKSGLPSDRFFAERPEGSVSTLKIQRTQQEDSAVYLCASSLVGNSPGNTIYFGEGSWLTVV.

The chain carries TRBV18 and TRBJ1-2, with a possible D match to TRBD1 (5 bases). Trimming took 2 bases from V and 4 from J, leaving 17 bases between them. This CDR3 comprises 16 residues. Germline CDR1 and CDR2: KGHSH and LQKENI. CDR3 sequence reads: CASSPTTVVMGYGYTF. DNA of the CDR3: TGTGCCAGCTCACCAACGACAGTGGTAATGGGCTATGGCTACACCTTC.

The J gene is TRBJ2-1, the V gene TRBV7-9; no clear D gene. The CDR3 loop spans 14 amino acids. CDR1 and CDR2 from the germline V gene are SEHNR and FQNEAQ (reference sequence). V lost 1 base, J lost 6 bases, and 10 bases lay in between. The CDR3 spells CASSLELPTNEQFF. The DNA of the CDR3 is TGTGCCAGCAGCTTAGAACTTCCGACCAATGAGCAGTTCTTC.

The chain employs TRBV3-1 (or the pseudogene TRBV3-2) and TRBJ2-1, with 8 bases identical to TRBD1. CDR3 length: 16 amino acids. Germline CDR1 is LGHDT and CDR2 is YNNKEL (reference sequence). With V trimmed by 2 bases and J by 2 bases, 5 bases remained unmatched. The CDR3 coding sequence is TGTGCCAGCAGCCAATCCGGGACAGGCCCCTACAATGAGCAGTTCTTC. Translation: CASSQSGTGPYNEQFF.

The rearrangement links TRBV15 to TRBJ1-3; D is possibly TRBD1 (6 bases). CDR1 LNHNV and CDR2 YYDKDF come from the germline V gene (reference sequence). Trimming shortened V by 5 bases and J by 3 bases, and 8 bases separated the two germline ends. The CDR3 contains 13 residues. This chain's CDR3 is CATSSGHGNTIYF. The CDR3 region has the DNA TGTGCCACCAGCTCGGGACATGGAAACACCATATATTTT.

V and J are TRBV7-3 and TRBJ2-3; D remains unclear. Germline V CDR1 and CDR2: SGHTA, FQGTGA. V shed 5 bases and J shed 5 bases, with 11 bases lying between them. The CDR3 has 13 amino acids. The DNA of the CDR3 is TGTGCCAGCAGCATAAACACATTAGATACGCAGTATTTT. Protein sequence: CASSINTLDTQYF.

V and J are TRBV6-1 and TRBJ1-3; D call uncertain. V was trimmed by 3 bases and J by 4 bases, leaving 10 bases between them. Per the germline V gene, CDR1 is MNHNS and CDR2 is SASEGT. The CDR3 runs to 14 residues. The CDR3 spells CASSEVVPGNTIYF. CDR3 coding DNA: TGTGCCAGCAGTGAGGTAGTGCCGGGAAACACCATATATTTT.

This clone was seen just once. The gene calls are TRBV3-1 (or the pseudogene TRBV3-2) and TRBJ2-7, with D possibly TRBD2 on 6 matching bases. The CDR3 sequence is 13 residues long. Between the trimmed V and J ends, which lost 4 bases and 4 bases, there was a span of 11 bases. Germline V gene data show CDR1 as LGHDT and CDR2 as YNNKEL (reference sequence). CDR3 nucleotides: TGTGCCAGCAGCCCCGGGACTTTTTACGAGCAGTACTTC. Protein: CASSPGTFYEQYF.

The rearrangement links TRBV27 to TRBJ1-1; a weak D match, TRBD1 (5 bases). Germline assignment: CDR1 MNHEY and CDR2 SMNVEV (reference sequence). Trimming shortened V by 2 bases and J by 5 bases, and 24 bases separated the two germline ends. The CDR3 is 18 amino acids. Written as DNA, the CDR3 is TGTGCCAGCAGTTTAGGTCCGGGCGGGGGGTACGGGCGGACTGAAGCTTTCTTT. Amino acids: CASSLGPGGGYGRTEAFF.

As regards this clone: Germline and junction disagree at one end, which may indicate a read error. The chain has TRBV28 and TRBJ2-1; TRBD2 matches 10 bases. The CDR3 contains 16 residues. From germline, CDR1 is MDHEN and CDR2 SYDVKM. The CDR3 here is CASSLSWTSGYNEQFF. In DNA, the CDR3 is TGTGCCAGCAGTTTATCGTGGACTAGCGGTTACAATGAACAGTTCTTC.

The chain uses TRBV23-1 and TRBJ1-1; the D gene is possibly TRBD1 (6 bases). TRBV23-1 is placed among ORFs of uncertain function. Trimming stripped 3 bases from V and 0 bases from J, with 14 bases between. The CDR3 extends over 16 amino acids. This CDR3 is CASSHLNRDVNTEAFF. The CDR3 DNA reads TGCGCCAGCAGTCACTTGAACAGGGATGTGAACACTGAAGCTTTCTTT.

The chain employs TRBV5-1 and TRBJ2-7; D might be TRBD2 (6 bases). V shed 7 bases and J shed 6 bases, with 20 bases lying between them. Germline V gives CDR1 SGHRS, CDR2 YFSETQ. The CDR3 contains 14 residues. For the CDR3, the DNA is TGCGCCAGCTCCCGGGCGGGGCAGGAGGGCGAGCAGTACTTC. Protein sequence: CASSRAGQEGEQYF.

V usage is TRBV28 and J usage is TRBJ1-1; D unclear. Between the trimmed V and J ends, which lost 3 bases and 5 bases, there was a span of 19 bases. The CDR3 is 16 residues long. CDR1 and CDR2 (germline): MDHEN, SYDVKM. The CDR3 loop reads CASSFKKGGIDTEAFF. The CDR3 DNA reads TGTGCCAGCAGTTTTAAGAAGGGCGGGATCGATACTGAAGCTTTCTTT. The complete variable domain, with remaining parts taken from reference TRBV28 and TRBJ1-1, reads DVKVTQSSRYLVKRTGEKVFLECVQDMDHENMFWYRQDPGLGLRLIYFSYDVKMKEKGDIPEGYSVSREKKERFSLILESASTNQTSMYLCASSFKKGGIDTEAFFGQGTRLTVV.

The J gene is TRBJ2-7, the V gene TRBV28; possible D gene TRBD2, 6 bases. The V and J ends lost 8 bases and 4 bases respectively, with 12 bases between them. Germline V gene sequence: CDR1 MDHEN, CDR2 SYDVKM. The CDR3 sequence is 12 residues long. CDR3 region: CASVSGLYEQYF. CDR3 nucleotide sequence: TGTGCCAGCGTTAGCGGACTATACGAGCAGTACTTC. Combining the CDR3 with reference TRBV28 and TRBJ2-7 gives the whole variable domain DVKVTQSSRYLVKRTGEKVFLECVQDMDHENMFWYRQDPGLGLRLIYFSYDVKMKEKGDIPEGYSVSREKKERFSLILESASTNQTSMYLCASVSGLYEQYFGPGTRLTVT.

This chain connects TRBV25-1 to TRBJ1-4; TRBD1 might be the D (5 bases). V lost 5 bases to trimming and J lost 6 bases, with 19 bases between them. Germline CDR1 reads MGHDK; CDR2 reads SYGVNS. This CDR3 comprises 16 residues. The chain's CDR3 is CASSFPSGVRDEKLFF. CDR3 sequence (DNA): TGTGCCAGCAGTTTCCCATCGGGGGTTCGAGATGAAAAACTGTTTTTT.

In its sample, this clone was seen a few times. The V gene is TRBV19, the J gene TRBJ1-2; D is ambiguous. The germline V and J ends were trimmed by 0 bases and 5 bases, with 16 bases remaining between them. Germline values: CDR1 LNHDA, CDR2 SQIVND (reference sequence). This CDR3 has 16 residues. The CDR3 coding sequence is TGTGCCAGTAGTATAGATCTATCGGCCCTTGGATATGGCTACACCTTC. Protein: CASSIDLSALGYGYTF.

This chain joins TRBV6-5 and TRBJ1-5; possible D gene TRBD1, 6 bases. CDR1 and CDR2 (germline): MNHEY, SVGAGI. The CDR3 has 15 amino acids. V was trimmed by 5 bases and J by 0 bases, leaving 11 bases between them. The CDR3 bases are TGTGCCAGCAGTCCGGGACACCTTAGCAATCAGCCCCAGCATTTT. It codes for CASSPGHLSNQPQHF.

This chain uses TRBV7-3 with TRBJ2-1; 8 bases line up with TRBD2. Germline CDR1 and CDR2: SGHTA and FQGTGA. V lost 5 bases and J lost 6; bases outside the gene matches: 6. This CDR3 comprises 14 residues. The CDR3 reads CASSTGTRVNEQFF. For the CDR3, the DNA is TGTGCCAGCAGCACCGGGACTAGGGTCAATGAGCAGTTCTTC.

In its sample, this clone was seen a few times. This chain connects TRBV29-1 to TRBJ2-3; a possible D gene is TRBD2 (6 bases). Germline CDR1 is SQVTM and CDR2 is ANQGSEA. The CDR3 length is 12 residues. CDR3 loop: CYAGGTTDTQYF. The CDR3 DNA sequence: TGCTACGCCGGGGGAACCACAGATACGCAGTATTTT.

The V gene is TRBV12-3 or TRBV12-4, the J gene TRBJ2-7, with a tentative D call TRBD1 (6 bases). Trimming pared 10 bases from V and 0 bases from J, leaving 10 bases between. The CDR3 spans 12 residues. CDR3 residues: CATQGSSYEQYF. In DNA, the CDR3 is TGTGCCACACAGGGTAGCTCCTACGAGCAGTACTTC.

V usage is TRBV5-5 and J usage is TRBJ1-2; D might be TRBD1 (6 bases). The CDR3 totals 15 residues. Deletions cut 1 base from V and 5 bases from J, with 15 bases between. Germline V CDR1 and CDR2: SGHKS, YYEKEE (reference sequence). The CDR3 DNA reads as TGTGCCAGCAGCTTGAGGGACACGGATATTTATGGCTACACCTTC. Translating it yields CASSLRDTDIYGYTF. The full variable domain, in which reference TRBV5-5 and TRBJ1-2 provide the parts outside the CDR3, is DAGVTQSPTHLIKTRGQQVTLRCSPISGHKSVSWYQQVLGQGPQFIFQYYEKEERGRGNFPDRFSARQFPNYSSELNVNALLLGDSALYLCASSLRDTDIYGYTFGSGTRLTVV.

This clone was observed once. This chain joins TRBV19 and TRBJ2-3; TRBD1 or TRBD2 may be the D gene (6 bases each). Trimming removed 5 bases from V and 5 bases from J, with 17 bases in between. This CDR3 has 15 amino acids. Germline CDR1 is LNHDA and CDR2 is SQIVND (reference sequence). CDR3 DNA sequence: TGTGCCAGTAGTGGGTCTGGGGGGCGGAGAGATACGCAGTATTTT. Translated: CASSGSGGRRDTQYF. Full variable domain (rest looked up from reference TRBV19 and TRBJ2-3): DGGITQSPKYLFRKEGQNVTLSCEQNLNHDAMYWYRQDPGQGLRLIYYSQIVNDFQKGDIAEGYSVSREKKESFPLTVTSAQKNPTAFYLCASSGSGGRRDTQYFGPGTRLTVL.

The chain links TRBV4-2 to TRBJ1-6; D may be TRBD1 (5 bases). The CDR3 covers 13 residues. The V end lost 1 base, the J end lost 8 bases, and 6 bases lay between the germline ends. Germline CDR1 reads LGHNA; CDR2 reads YNFKEQ. The DNA for the CDR3 is TGTGCCAGCAGCCAAGGGGGGGATTCACCCCTCCACTTT. Encoded protein: CASSQGGDSPLHF.

Only a few counts were recorded for this clone. The V gene is TRBV9, the J gene TRBJ1-2, with unresolved D. This CDR3 has 13 residues. V lost 5 bases and J lost 5, with 13 bases in between. CDR1 and CDR2 (germline): SGDLS, YYNGEE. CDR3 in amino acids: CASSPGLIYGYTF. CDR3 bases: TGTGCCAGCAGTCCTGGACTGATATATGGCTACACCTTC.

The gene calls are TRBV27 and TRBJ1-3, with a tentative D call TRBD1 (5 bases). The germline V gene encodes CDR1 MNHEY and CDR2 SMNVEV (reference sequence). V was clipped by 6 bases and J by 1 base, with 13 bases between them. The CDR3 runs 15 residues. The DNA of the CDR3 is TGTGCCAGCAGCCCCCAACAGGCTTCTGGAAACACCATATATTTT. Its translation: CASSPQQASGNTIYF.

This chain connects TRBV27 to TRBJ1-1; a possible D gene is TRBD1 (5 bases). The V gene lost 5 bases and the J gene lost 4 bases, with 17 bases spanning the gap. The germline CDR1 and CDR2 sequences are MNHEY and SMNVEV (reference sequence). The CDR3 extends over 15 amino acids. CDR3 sequence reads: CASSVQYLRGTEAFF. CDR3 bases: TGTGCCAGCAGTGTCCAGTATCTGAGGGGCACTGAAGCTTTCTTT.

The rearrangement links TRBV7-6 to TRBJ2-7, with D maybe TRBD2 (6 bases). Trimming left V 1 base short and J 1 base short, with 20 bases between. Germline CDR1 reads SGHVS; CDR2 reads FNYEAQ. This CDR3 spans 18 amino acids. In nucleotides, the CDR3 is TGTGCCAGCAGCTTAGGTGGGGCGGGGACGTTTCTTTCCTACGAGCAGTACTTC. This codes for CASSLGGAGTFLSYEQYF.

The J gene is TRBJ1-1, the V gene TRBV19; 8 bases agree with TRBD1. Germline V gene sequence: CDR1 LNHDA, CDR2 SQIVND (reference sequence). Trimming took 8 bases from V and 4 from J; bases not matched to a gene: 6. The length of the CDR3 is 13 residues. The CDR3 loop reads CASAPQGATEAFF. CDR3 in DNA: TGTGCCAGTGCCCCCCAGGGGGCCACTGAAGCTTTCTTT.